Following are 27 T cell receptor beta chains from one sample sequenced in a study of blood T cell repertoires in COVID-19. Method: immunoSEQ multiplex PCR; TCRdb's copy keeps in-frame clones and lacks some. Of about 60,000 clones in the sample, roughly 76% are singletons; the top ten hold roughly 47%. The sample was peripheral blood. Every receptor here comes from an elderly woman with acute or convalescent COVID-19.

The rearrangement links TRBV27 to TRBJ2-3, with 11 bases fitting TRBD2. This CDR3 region has 14 residues. Trimming took 8 bases from V and 4 from J; bases not matched to a gene: 5. Germline assignment: CDR1 MNHEY and CDR2 SMNVEV (reference sequence). Here the CDR3 DNA reads TGTGCCAGCGGGTGGACTAGCGGGTCAGATACGCAGTATTTT. This gives the protein CASGWTSGSDTQYF.

V gene TRBV6-7 combines with J gene TRBJ1-1, with no clear D. Being an ORF, TRBV6-7 has a function that is uncertain. V lost 6 bases, J lost 1 base, and 9 bases lay in between. The CDR3 has 13 residues. This chain's CDR3 is CASRDYRNTEAFF. The DNA of the CDR3 is TGTGCCAGCAGAGACTACAGGAACACTGAAGCTTTCTTT.

The chain couples TRBV19 to TRBJ1-5; tentatively, D is TRBD1 (6 bases). Germline CDR1 is LNHDA and CDR2 is SQIVND (reference sequence). V gave up 3 bases and J gave up 0 bases, with 21 bases separating them. This CDR3 spans 19 amino acids. CDR3 nucleotide sequence: TGTGCCAGTAGTATCCCCGACAGGTTCTCAAAATTTAGCAATCAGCCCCAGCATTTT. Residues: CASSIPDRFSKFSNQPQHF.

J is TRBJ1-2 and V is TRBV30, with 7 bases aligning to TRBD1. In germline, CDR1 is GTSNPN, CDR2 SVGIG (reference sequence). This CDR3 has 12 amino acids. V gave up 6 bases and J gave up 8 bases; unmatched junction bases: 9. The CDR3 bases are TGTGCCTGCTACAGGGGCTCCGGCGGCTACACCTTC. Its translation is CACYRGSGGYTF. Full variable domain (remainder filled in from reference TRBV30 and TRBJ1-2): SQTIHQWPATLVQPVGSPLSLECTVEGTSNPNLYWYRQAAGRGLQLLFYSVGIGQISSEVPQNLSASRPQDRQFILSSKKLLLSDSGFYLCACYRGSGGYTFGSGTRLTVV.

This chain uses TRBV7-9 with TRBJ2-2; the D gene is possibly TRBD2 (5 bases). This CDR3 region has 13 residues. V lost 5 bases, J lost 5 bases, and 9 bases lay in between. Per germline, CDR1 SEHNR and CDR2 FQNEAQ (reference sequence). CDR3 sequence (DNA): TGTGCCAGCAGCGTTCAGCGGACCGGGGAGCTGTTTTTT. Protein: CASSVQRTGELFF.

CDR3 DNA sequence: TGCGCCAGCAGTCGAAGGACTAACGGTGAGCAGTTCTTC. This sequence encodes CASSRRTNGEQFF. The chain is built from TRBV4-3 and TRBJ2-1; maybe TRBD2 (6 bases). Germline V gene sequence: CDR1 LGHNA, CDR2 YSLEER. Trimming pared 6 bases from V and 9 bases from J, leaving 15 bases between. The CDR3 has 13 residues.

The chain combines TRBV27 with TRBJ2-7; D gene unclear. Trimming removed 3 bases from V and 5 bases from J, with 14 bases in between. This CDR3 comprises 14 residues. Germline V gene lookup returns CDR1 MNHEY and CDR2 SMNVEV (reference sequence). The CDR3 bases are TGTGCCAGCAGTTTTACGGCAGGATGGAACGAGCAGTACTTC. Protein: CASSFTAGWNEQYF.

J is TRBJ2-2 and V is TRBV6-4; no clear D. V was cut by 6 bases and J by 6 bases, with 11 bases left in between. This CDR3 has 13 residues. In germline, CDR1 is MRHNA, CDR2 SNTAGT. This CDR3 is CASSLDGAGELFF. DNA of the CDR3: TGTGCCAGCAGCCTAGACGGCGCCGGGGAGCTGTTTTTT.

The chain uses TRBV28 and TRBJ2-1, with TRBD2 matching 13 bases. Per the germline V gene, CDR1 is MDHEN and CDR2 is SYDVKM. With V trimmed by 3 bases and J by 4 bases, 0 bases remained unmatched. This CDR3 spans 15 amino acids. The DNA for the CDR3 is TGTGCCAGCAGTTTGACTAGCGGGAGGTACAATGAGCAGTTCTTC. Protein product: CASSLTSGRYNEQFF. The full variable domain, in which reference TRBV28 and TRBJ2-1 provide the parts outside the CDR3, is DVKVTQSSRYLVKRTGEKVFLECVQDMDHENMFWYRQDPGLGLRLIYFSYDVKMKEKGDIPEGYSVSREKKERFSLILESASTNQTSMYLCASSLTSGRYNEQFFGPGTRLTVL.

The chain carries TRBV18 and TRBJ2-3, with D maybe TRBD2 (5 bases). Germline V CDR1 and CDR2: KGHSH, LQKENI. This CDR3 is built from 15 residues. Trimming removed 3 bases from V and 5 bases from J, with 15 bases in between. The chain's CDR3 is CASSPQGPSGDTQYF. DNA of the CDR3: TGTGCCAGCTCACCTCAAGGCCCAAGCGGAGATACGCAGTATTTT.

The CDR3 here is CASSDHRGANEKLFF. The CDR3 coding sequence is TGTGCCAGTAGTGACCACAGGGGGGCTAATGAAAAACTGTTTTTT. V and J are TRBV19 and TRBJ1-4, with TRBD1 identical over 8 bases. J was trimmed by 3 bases and V by 5 bases; bases with no gene match: 5. Germline V CDR1 and CDR2: LNHDA, SQIVND (reference sequence). The CDR3 contains 15 residues.

This rearrangement joins TRBV5-1 to TRBJ2-5, with D perhaps matching TRBD2 (6 bases). The germline V gene has CDR1 SGHRS and CDR2 YFSETQ. The CDR3 loop spans 14 amino acids. Trimming cost V 4 bases and J 2 bases, with 12 bases left between them. The chain's CDR3 is CASSALAGQETQYF. The CDR3 bases are TGCGCCAGCAGCGCCCTCGCGGGGCAAGAGACCCAGTACTTC. The full variable domain, completed using reference TRBV5-1 and TRBJ2-5, is KAGVTQTPRYLIKTRGQQVTLSCSPISGHRSVSWYQQTPGQGLQFLFEYFSETQRNKGNFPGRFSGRQFSNSRSEMNVSTLELGDSALYLCASSALAGQETQYFGPGTRLLVL.

In this sample, this clone turned up a few times. The rearrangement joins TRBV28 to TRBJ1-3, with 8 positions matching TRBD1. CDR1 MDHEN and CDR2 SYDVKM come from the germline V gene. V was clipped by 5 bases and J by 0 bases; unmatched bases: 9. CDR3 length: 17 amino acids. The CDR3 here is CASSPRTGKVSGNTIYF. CDR3 bases: TGTGCCAGCAGTCCGAGGACAGGGAAAGTCTCTGGAAACACCATATATTTT.

This chain links TRBV7-6 with TRBJ2-7; 9 bases line up with TRBD2. This CDR3 region has 16 residues. The trim removed 1 base at V and 6 bases at J, leaving 10 bases unmatched. CDR1 is SGHVS, CDR2 FNYEAQ, per germline. The CDR3 nucleotides read TGTGCCAGCAGCTTAGTTTCTAGCGGGATCTCGGGCGAGCAGTACTTC. Translated: CASSLVSSGISGEQYF.

The chain is built from TRBV4-2 and TRBJ2-5; 10 bases match TRBD2. Germline CDR1 is LGHNA and CDR2 is YNFKEQ. The CDR3 extends over 17 amino acids. Unmatched junction bases numbered 9, after V lost 0 bases and J lost 5 bases. CDR3 DNA: TGTGCCAGCAGCCAAGATCCCCCTAGCGGGAGAGTGGAGACCCAGTACTTC. This sequence encodes CASSQDPPSGRVETQYF.

V is TRBV7-2 and J is TRBJ2-7, with 7 bases lining up with TRBD2. V dropped 5 bases and J dropped 9; count of bases not matched to a gene: 19. CDR1 and CDR2 from the germline V gene are SGHTA and FQGNSA. CDR3 length: 16 amino acids. In DNA form, the CDR3 reads TGTGCCAGCAGCCCCCGGCGCAGGGAGGGACCACCTGGGCAGTACTTC. Protein sequence: CASSPRRREGPPGQYF.

CDR3: CASSQASGKTYEQYF. For the CDR3, the DNA is TGTGCCAGCAGCCAAGCTAGCGGGAAAACCTACGAGCAGTACTTC. The chain employs TRBV3-1 (or the pseudogene TRBV3-2) and TRBJ2-7, with TRBD2 matching 9 bases. From germline, CDR1 is LGHDT and CDR2 YNNKEL (reference sequence). CDR3 length: 15 amino acids. Trimming took 1 base from V and 2 from J; bases not matched to a gene: 3.

The rearrangement links TRBV5-4 to TRBJ2-7; possible D gene TRBD2, 6 bases. V was clipped by 0 bases and J by 7 bases, with 14 bases between them. Per germline, CDR1 SGHNT and CDR2 YYREEE (reference sequence). The CDR3 is 14 amino acids. The CDR3 nucleotides are TGTGCCAGCAGCTTGGACCCCGGGGGTCAAGAGCAGTACTTC. It codes for CASSLDPGGQEQYF.

J is TRBJ2-1 and V is TRBV28; TRBD2 matches at 8 bases. This CDR3 comprises 14 residues. The trim removed 3 bases at V and 7 bases at J, leaving 5 bases unmatched. Germline CDR1 and CDR2: MDHEN and SYDVKM. The DNA for the CDR3 is TGTGCCAGCAGTTTTACTAGCGGCAGAAATGAGCAGTTCTTC. Protein: CASSFTSGRNEQFF. The whole variable domain, remainder taken from reference TRBV28 and TRBJ2-1, is DVKVTQSSRYLVKRTGEKVFLECVQDMDHENMFWYRQDPGLGLRLIYFSYDVKMKEKGDIPEGYSVSREKKERFSLILESASTNQTSMYLCASSFTSGRNEQFFGPGTRLTVL.

This clone was observed a single time. V and J are TRBV13 and TRBJ1-6, with D hard to call. The germline V gene has CDR1 PRHDT and CDR2 FYEKMQ (reference sequence). V lost 3 bases, J lost 9 bases, and 6 bases lay in between. This CDR3 region has 12 residues. DNA for the CDR3: TGTGCCAGCAGCTTTAATATTTCACCCCTCCACTTT. Protein sequence: CASSFNISPLHF.

This chain connects TRBV18 to TRBJ2-1, with a weak D call TRBD1 (5 bases). Trimming cost V 3 bases and J 15 bases, with 12 bases left between them. The CDR3 is 11 amino acids. Germline V gene data show CDR1 as KGHSH and CDR2 as LQKENI. The CDR3 sequence is CASSPSQGMFF. CDR3 sequence (DNA): TGTGCCAGCTCACCTTCCCAGGGTATGTTCTTC. Combining the CDR3 with reference TRBV18 and TRBJ2-1 gives the whole variable domain NAGVMQNPRHLVRRRGQEARLRCSPMKGHSHVYWYRQLPEEGLKFMVYLQKENIIDESGMPKERFSAEFPKEGPSILRIQQVVRGDSAAYFCASSPSQGMFFGPGTRLTVL.

This clone was observed a few times. The gene calls are TRBV6-5 and TRBJ1-2; 9 bases map to TRBD1. V was clipped by 2 bases and J by 9 bases; unmatched bases: 13. Looked up from germline, CDR1 is MNHEY and CDR2 is SVGAGI. The CDR3 extends over 16 amino acids. The chain's CDR3 is CASSYLLPGQGGSYTF. CDR3 nucleotides: TGTGCCAGCAGTTACCTGCTCCCGGGACAGGGAGGAAGCTACACCTTC.

The chain's CDR3 is CASSVRGQGNEQYF. In DNA form, the CDR3 reads TGTGCCAGCAGCGTGAGGGGACAGGGGAACGAGCAGTACTTC. This sequence joins TRBV9 and TRBJ2-7; 10 bases map to TRBD1. Germline-derived CDR1 and CDR2 are SGDLS and YYNGEE. The CDR3 totals 14 residues. The ends lost 2 bases at V and 5 bases at J; junction bases unmatched: 4.

The count of this clone is one. V is TRBV7-9 and J is TRBJ1-3; D gene ambiguous. Deletions cut 7 bases from V and 4 bases from J, with 14 bases between. Germline loops: CDR1 SEHNR, CDR2 FQNEAQ (reference sequence). The CDR3 contains 14 residues. The CDR3 reads CASTPEITGNTIYF. CDR3 in DNA: TGTGCCAGCACCCCGGAGATTACCGGAAACACCATATATTTT.

The V and J genes are TRBV6-2 or TRBV6-3 and TRBJ1-1; D remains unclear. The V end lost 6 bases, the J end lost 1 base, and 12 bases lay between the germline ends. This CDR3 region has 14 residues. Germline V gene sequence: CDR1 MNHEY, CDR2 SVGEGT. The CDR3 nucleotides read TGTGCCAGCAGCCGTCCCGGAGCGAACACTGAAGCTTTCTTT. Its protein is CASSRPGANTEAFF.

This chain uses TRBV7-8 with TRBJ2-6; 9 bases match TRBD2. This CDR3 has 23 amino acids. The trim removed 5 bases at V and 2 bases at J, leaving 25 bases unmatched. Looked up from germline, CDR1 is SGHVS and CDR2 is FQNEAQ. The DNA for the CDR3 is TGTGCCAGCAGCCCGCGAGCCGGGACGGGTACTAGCGGGCTCATCACTGGGGCCAACGTCCTGACTTTC. Translation: CASSPRAGTGTSGLITGANVLTF.

The chain is built from TRBV6-6 and TRBJ2-7; 8 bases line up with TRBD1. Unmatched junction bases numbered 12, after V lost 6 bases and J lost 2 bases. CDR1 and CDR2 from the germline V gene are MNHNY and SVGAGI (reference sequence). The CDR3 extends over 16 amino acids. CDR3 sequence reads: CASRFTFRDRPYEQYF. DNA of the CDR3: TGTGCCAGCAGATTTACTTTCCGGGACAGGCCCTACGAGCAGTACTTC.